The clone carrying this T cell receptor beta chain showed up many times. These data come from a study of molecular identifiers for immune sequencing clone quantification. TCRdb itself ran the PCR reads through MiXCR, one entry per CDR3 protein. The table includes 400,000 to 600,000 distinct CDR3 sequences, 20% to 25% detected once. The CDR3 contains 15 residues. V was clipped by 2 bases and J by 5 bases; unmatched bases: 5. The germline CDR1 and CDR2 sequences are SEHNR and FQNEAQ (reference sequence). Specimen: naive CD8+ T cells from blood, with Jurkat cell RNA spiked in. The subset was: FACS-sorted CD8+CD4-CCR7+CD45RA+ naive T cells. This chain connects TRBV7-9 to TRBJ2-3; 9 nucleotides match TRBD2. The source is a human donor in good health. Some libraries in this study had Jurkat cell RNA spiked in. DNA for the CDR3: TGTGCCAGCAGCTTATTAGCGGGGGACGGAGATACGCAGTATTTT. Protein product: CASSLLAGDGDTQYF.